This is a list of T cell receptor beta chains from one sample in a study of shared clonotypes between healthy human individuals. Assay used: immunoSEQ multiplex PCR; TCRdb lists only in-frame clones, some missing. The sample consists of about 2 million clones, about 95% of them appearing once. Sequenced sample: naive CD8+ T cells sorted from blood. The receptor set was obtained from a young man in good health. Each CDR3 is given with its conserved first and last residue. Each record gives: V gene, clone size, J gene, D gene, CDR3 DNA, CDR3 protein. The D gene is left open where the match is weak. Clone size, where shown, is once, few, many, or a class for clones that have expanded.

V: TRBV18; size: once; J: TRBJ2-7; D: TRBD2; DNA: TGTGCCAGCTCACCCTTGGGGGGGTACGAGCAGTACTTC; CDR3: CASSPLGGYEQYF
V: TRBV7-9; size: NA; J: TRBJ2-7; D: NA; DNA: TGTGCCAGCAGCCCGTCCTCCTTGGGTTTCTACGAGCAGTACTTC; CDR3: CASSPSSLGFYEQYF
V: TRBV13; size: NA; J: TRBJ1-3; D: NA; DNA: TGTGCCAGCAGCCCGCTTACTGGAAACCCTGGAAACACCATATATTTT; CDR3: CASSPLTGNPGNTIYF
V: TRBV19; size: NA; J: TRBJ2-7; D: NA; DNA: TGTGCCAGTAGTTTAATAGGCGCCTACGAGCAGTACTTC; CDR3: CASSLIGAYEQYF
V: TRBV4-3; size: NA; J: TRBJ2-5; D: TRBD1; DNA: TGCGCCAGCAGCCCCGGGACAGGGGGCCACGAGTACTTC; CDR3: CASSPGTGGHEYF
V: TRBV6-4; size: NA; J: TRBJ2-7; D: NA; DNA: TGTGCCAGCAGTGCCTGGCACAGGTTCTACTCCTACGAGCAGTACTTC; CDR3: CASSAWHRFYSYEQYF
V: TRBV28; size: NA; J: TRBJ1-6; D: NA; DNA: TGTGCCAGCAGTTTATTGGAGCCCAATTCACCCCTCCACTTT; CDR3: CASSLLEPNSPLHF
V: TRBV7-2; size: NA; J: TRBJ2-1; D: TRBD1; DNA: TGTGCCAGCAAGGGGACCGCACAGGGGAACAATGAGCAGTTCTTC; CDR3: CASKGTAQGNNEQFF
V: TRBV19; size: NA; J: TRBJ2-7; D: NA; DNA: TGTGCCGCGGGGGCTAGCGGCTCCTACGAGCAGTACTTC; CDR3: CAAGASGSYEQYF
V: TRBV6-5; size: NA; J: TRBJ2-1; D: TRBD2; DNA: TGTGCCAGCAGTTACTTCCCGGTGGCTAGCGGGCAATTCTTC; CDR3: CASSYFPVASGQFF
V: TRBV7-9; size: once; J: TRBJ2-2; D: NA; DNA: TGTGCCAGCAGTTCCCCCAAAATAAGGACCGGGGAGCTGTTTTTT; CDR3: CASSSPKIRTGELFF
V: TRBV9; size: NA; J: TRBJ1-1; D: TRBD1; DNA: TGTGCCAGCAGCGTAGCGTCGGGACAGCTAGAAGCTTTCTTT; CDR3: CASSVASGQLEAFF
V: TRBV27; size: NA; J: TRBJ2-7; D: NA; DNA: TGTGCCAGCAGTCGGGACTCCTACGAGCAGTACTTC; CDR3: CASSRDSYEQYF
V: TRBV27; size: NA; J: TRBJ2-1; D: TRBD1; DNA: TGTGCCAGCAGTCTGAACAGGGGTGGGGGCAATGAGCAGTTCTTC; CDR3: CASSLNRGGGNEQFF
V: TRBV6-5; size: NA; J: TRBJ2-3; D: TRBD1; DNA: TGTGCCAGCAGTTACGCCAGGACAGGGGAGACAGATACGCAGTATTTT; CDR3: CASSYARTGETDTQYF
V: TRBV29-1; size: NA; J: TRBJ2-5; D: NA; DNA: TGCAGCGTTGAAGATCCTTGGGGAGCCCAAGAGACCCAGTACTTC; CDR3: CSVEDPWGAQETQYF
V: TRBV7-9; size: NA; J: TRBJ1-4; D: NA; DNA: TGTGCCAGCGGCCGTGGGGACATACTGTTTTTT; CDR3: CASGRGDILFF
V: TRBV7-2; size: NA; J: TRBJ2-7; D: NA; DNA: TGTGCCAGCAGCTTAGTTACCCATAACCTTTACGAGCAGTACTTC; CDR3: CASSLVTHNLYEQYF
V: TRBV5-6; size: NA; J: TRBJ2-3; D: TRBD1; DNA: TGTGCCAGCAGCTGGGGACAGGGGCTCGTGTATACGCAGTATTTT; CDR3: CASSWGQGLVYTQYF
V: TRBV7-9; size: NA; J: TRBJ1-1; D: TRBD1; DNA: TGTGCCAGCACTTACACAGGGGGCGAAGAAGCTTTCTTT; CDR3: CASTYTGGEEAFF
V: TRBV5-4; size: NA; J: TRBJ1-1; D: NA; DNA: TGTGCCAGCAGCTTGGGGGGGGAAGCTTTCTTT; CDR3: CASSLGGEAFF
V: TRBV14; size: NA; J: TRBJ2-7; D: NA; DNA: TGTGCCAGCAGCCAAATACGGGGATTCTACGAGCAGTACTTC; CDR3: CASSQIRGFYEQYF
V: TRBV27; size: NA; J: TRBJ1-2; D: TRBD1; DNA: TGTGCCAGCAGCCCAATCTCCGGGACAGGGGGGGCCGAGGGCACCTTC; CDR3: CASSPISGTGGAEGTF
V: TRBV6-5; size: NA; J: TRBJ2-7; D: NA; DNA: TGTGCCAGCCCACAACAAACCCCCGAGCAGTACTTC; CDR3: CASPQQTPEQYF
V: TRBV27; size: NA; J: TRBJ2-7; D: TRBD1; DNA: TGTGCCAGCAGTAGTATGACAGGGGCTTCCTACGAGCAGTACTTC; CDR3: CASSSMTGASYEQYF
V: TRBV9; size: NA; J: TRBJ2-1; D: TRBD2; DNA: TGTGCCAGCAGCAGACAGACTAGCGGGGGCAATGAGCAGTTCTTC; CDR3: CASSRQTSGGNEQFF
V: TRBV7-8; size: NA; J: TRBJ2-7; D: NA; DNA: TGTGCCAGCAGCTTAACGATAAACACCGTCTCCTACGAGCAGTACTTC; CDR3: CASSLTINTVSYEQYF
V: TRBV7-9; size: NA; J: TRBJ2-7; D: NA; DNA: TGTGCCAGCAGCTTAAGTGGGAGCGGCTACGAGCAGTACTTC; CDR3: CASSLSGSGYEQYF
V: TRBV5-4; size: once; J: TRBJ2-2; D: NA; DNA: TGTGCCAGCAGCCAGGAGGGGGCGGCCGGGGAGCTGTTTTTT; CDR3: CASSQEGAAGELFF
V: TRBV13; size: NA; J: TRBJ1-2; D: TRBD1; DNA: TGTGCCAGCAGCACCGGGACAGCCTTAATTAACTATGGCTACACCTTC; CDR3: CASSTGTALINYGYTF
V: TRBV27; size: NA; J: TRBJ2-1; D: NA; DNA: TGCACCACCCGCCTAGCTGTCCACAATGAGCAGTTCTTC; CDR3: CTTRLAVHNEQFF
V: TRBV7-9; size: NA; J: TRBJ2-7; D: TRBD1; DNA: TGTGCCAGCAGCTTGCCACAGGGGCTCTCCTACGAGCAGTACTTC; CDR3: CASSLPQGLSYEQYF
V: TRBV15; size: NA; J: TRBJ1-2; D: NA; DNA: TGTGCCACCAGCAGAGGAATCGGGGAATATGGCTACACCTTC; CDR3: CATSRGIGEYGYTF
V: TRBV29-1; size: NA; J: TRBJ2-7; D: TRBD1; DNA: TGCAGCGTTGAAGATGGGGACAGAACCCACGAGCAGTACTTC; CDR3: CSVEDGDRTHEQYF
V: TRBV5-6; size: NA; J: TRBJ1-6; D: TRBD1; DNA: TGTGCCAGCAGCTTCGGTCACTCACAGGGGTCTTCACCCCTCCACTTT; CDR3: CASSFGHSQGSSPLHF
V: TRBV7-9; size: NA; J: TRBJ2-2; D: TRBD1; DNA: TGTGCCAGCAGCTCCCGGGACAGGGAGAACACCGGGGAGCTGTTTTTT; CDR3: CASSSRDRENTGELFF
V: TRBV11-2; size: once; J: TRBJ2-2; D: NA; DNA: TGTGCCAGCAGCTATGAACAGGGCGGGGAGCTGTTTTTT; CDR3: CASSYEQGGELFF
V: TRBV5-5; size: NA; J: TRBJ2-7; D: TRBD2; DNA: TGTGCCAGCAGCTTGGCTAGCGGCTACGAGCAGTACTTC; CDR3: CASSLASGYEQYF
V: TRBV27; size: NA; J: TRBJ2-7; D: NA; DNA: TGTGCCAGCAGCCCCGGGGGGTCGGGGCAGGGGGCGTACTTC; CDR3: CASSPGGSGQGAYF
V: TRBV28; size: NA; J: TRBJ1-2; D: NA; DNA: TGTGCCAGCAGTCAAACCGGCTATGGCTACACCTTC; CDR3: CASSQTGYGYTF
V: TRBV5-4; size: NA; J: TRBJ2-3; D: TRBD1; DNA: TGTGCCAGCACCCAAAGTGGTGGACAGGGCACAGATACGCAGTATTTT; CDR3: CASTQSGGQGTDTQYF
V: TRBV29-1; size: NA; J: TRBJ2-3; D: NA; DNA: TGCAGCACTAGGGCTTTGGGGCCCACAGATACGCAGTATTTT; CDR3: CSTRALGPTDTQYF
V: TRBV7-6; size: NA; J: TRBJ2-2; D: NA; DNA: TGTGCCAGCAGCTTGGGAAACACCGGGGAGCTGTTTTTT; CDR3: CASSLGNTGELFF
V: TRBV9; size: NA; J: TRBJ2-7; D: TRBD1; DNA: TGTGCCAGCAGCGTGGGACAGGTGGACTACGAGCAGTACTTC; CDR3: CASSVGQVDYEQYF
V: TRBV7-9; size: NA; J: TRBJ1-1; D: TRBD1; DNA: TGTGCCAGCAGCACAGGGGCTTCAGAAGCTTTCTTT; CDR3: CASSTGASEAFF